The 15 T cell receptor beta chains presented below share a single source sample, sequenced in a study of CDR3 diversity in severe acne. TCRdb passed the PCR reads through MiXCR, listing each CDR3 protein once. The sample holds 100,000 or so distinct CDR3 sequences, roughly 51% seen once. Sequenced input: blood. Receptor source: a male donor with acne.

This clonotype has ten or more counts. The chain's CDR3 is CASTPLAGGVYNEQFF. CDR3 DNA: TGTGCCAGCACACCCCTCGCTGGGGGGGTTTACAATGAGCAGTTCTTC. The chain is built from TRBV11-2 and TRBJ2-1; TRBD2 matches 7 bases. Germline CDR1 SGHAT, CDR2 FQNNGV. Germline trimming cut 7 bases from V and 4 bases from J; bases unmatched to any gene: 13. CDR3 size: 16 residues.

This clonotype turned up a few times. Mismatch with germline at one junction end may stem from a read error. The V call is TRBV10-3, the J call TRBJ2-7; a weak D match, TRBD2 (6 bases). CDR3 size: 15 residues. Per the germline V gene, CDR1 is ENHRY and CDR2 is SYGVKD. As DNA, the CDR3 is TGTGCCAGCAGTGAATGGGTAGCGGACTACTACGAGCAGTACTTC. Translating gives CASSEWVADYYEQYF.

In this sample, this clonotype turned up many times. CDR3 sequence reads: CAIRTTNTGELFF. The DNA for the CDR3 is TGTGCCATCCGGACTACCAACACCGGGGAGCTGTTTTTT. The gene calls are TRBV19 and TRBJ2-2; a possible D gene is TRBD2 (6 bases). This CDR3 has 13 amino acids. The V end lost 10 bases, the J end lost 2 bases, and 11 bases lay between the germline ends. Germline CDR1 reads LNHDA; CDR2 reads SQIVND (reference sequence).

The rearrangement joins TRBV5-6 to TRBJ2-4; D might be TRBD2 (6 bases). V gave up 3 bases and J gave up 10 bases, with 11 bases separating them. The germline V gene encodes CDR1 SGHDT and CDR2 YYEEEE. The CDR3 totals 12 residues. CDR3 nucleotides: TGTGCCAGCAGCTGGCCGGGAGCAATTCAGTACTTC. Residues: CASSWPGAIQYF.

The V and J genes are TRBV7-2 and TRBJ1-5; unclear D gene. This CDR3 comprises 13 residues. Per germline, CDR1 SGHTA and CDR2 FQGNSA. V dropped 3 bases and J dropped 11 bases, with 14 bases sitting between them. This chain's CDR3 is CASSLTHGETQHF. The CDR3 DNA is TGTGCCAGCAGCTTGACCCACGGAGAGACCCAGCATTTT. Filled out from reference TRBV7-2 and TRBJ1-5, the complete variable domain reads GAGVSQSPSNKVTEKGKDVELRCDPISGHTALYWYRQSLGQGLEFLIYFQGNSAPDKSGLPSDRFSAERTGGSVSTLTIQRTQQEDSAVYLCASSLTHGETQHFGDGTRLSIL.

This clonotype was seen many times. The chain employs TRBV6-4 and TRBJ2-3, with unresolved D. The germline V and J ends were trimmed by 4 bases and 4 bases, with 12 bases remaining between them. The germline V gene has CDR1 MRHNA and CDR2 SNTAGT. The CDR3 extends over 14 amino acids. This CDR3 reads CASSGDHAADTQYF. In nucleotides, the CDR3 is TGTGCCAGCAGTGGGGATCACGCGGCAGATACGCAGTATTTT.

This clonotype was observed a few times. The chain links TRBV20-1 to TRBJ2-7; 12 bases fit TRBD2. V gave up 4 bases and J gave up 0 bases; unmatched junction bases: 4. Looked up from germline, CDR1 is DFQATT and CDR2 is SNEGSKA (reference sequence). The CDR3 sequence is 15 residues long. Here the CDR3 DNA reads TGCAGTGCTACGACTAGCGGGAGTCTCTCCTACGAGCAGTACTTC. It is translated as CSATTSGSLSYEQYF.

This clonotype was seen repeatedly, ten times or more. The chain combines TRBV30 with TRBJ2-4; tentative D call: TRBD2 (6 bases). Trimming cost V 3 bases and J 12 bases, with 18 bases left between them. This CDR3 spans 13 amino acids. CDR1 and CDR2 (germline): GTSNPN, SVGIG (reference sequence). The CDR3 nucleotides are TGTGCCTGGAGGCCCGGGGGTGGGGGATCTCAGTACTTC. Its translation is CAWRPGGGGSQYF.

The rearrangement uses TRBV7-2 and TRBJ2-7; 12 bases match TRBD2. Germline assignment: CDR1 SGHTA and CDR2 FQGNSA. The V and J ends lost 1 base and 7 bases, in that order; junction bases with no gene match: 5. The CDR3 contains 15 residues. Written as DNA, the CDR3 is TGTGCCAGCAGCTTAGAACTAGCGGGAGGAAGTGAGCAGTACTTC. Protein: CASSLELAGGSEQYF.

Regarding this clonotype: This may be a read error: a much more frequent sequence differs by one nucleotide. This chain uses TRBV9 with TRBJ2-1; no definite D call. Germline CDR1 SGDLS, CDR2 YYNGEE. Trimming stripped 0 bases from V and 2 bases from J, with 9 bases between. CDR3 length: 15 amino acids. CDR3 in amino acids: CASSVALDPYNEQFF. The DNA of the CDR3 is TGTGCCAGCAGCGTAGCCCTCGACCCCTACAATGAGCAGTTCTTC.

At least ten counts were recorded for this clonotype. The V call is TRBV12-3 or TRBV12-4, the J call TRBJ1-5; D possibly corresponds to TRBD1 (5 bases). This CDR3 has 15 amino acids. The ends were cut back, 6 bases at V and 6 bases at J, with 18 bases in the middle. The CDR3 nucleotides read TGTGCCAGCAGCGTGGGGGGACCATCGCTTCAGCCCCAGCATTTT. Translated, it gives CASSVGGPSLQPQHF.

In regard to this clonotype: The junction does not match germline at one end; this may be a read error. The rearrangement links TRBV13 to TRBJ1-5; 9 bases agree with TRBD1. CDR1 and CDR2 from the germline V gene are PRHDT and FYEKMQ (reference sequence). The CDR3 covers 17 residues. For the CDR3, the DNA is TGTGCCAGCAGCTTTGTCCATGGGACAGGGAACAATCGGCCCCAGCATTTT. It translates to CASSFVHGTGNNRPQHF.

This sequence joins TRBV12-3 or TRBV12-4 and TRBJ2-7; maybe TRBD1 (6 bases). This CDR3 has 17 residues. V lost 2 bases to trimming and J lost 3 bases, with 20 bases between them. For the CDR3, the DNA is TGTGCCAGCAGTTTAAAGGGACACCGCCGTTCCCTCTACGAGCAGTACTTC. This gives the protein CASSLKGHRRSLYEQYF.

Judged by abundance, this clonotype is medium-sized (0.01 to 0.1%). The chain employs TRBV6-1 and TRBJ2-7; D unclear. This CDR3 is 13 amino acids long. Trimming removed 0 bases from V and 1 base from J, with 4 bases in between. Per germline, CDR1 MNHNS and CDR2 SASEGT. The CDR3 DNA sequence: TGTGCCAGCAGTGAAGCAGAATCCTACGAGCAGTACTTC. As protein: CASSEAESYEQYF.

This chain joins TRBV5-4 and TRBJ1-2; D unresolved. V was shortened by 4 bases and J by 3 bases, with 16 bases between the two germline ends. Germline V lookup: CDR1 SGHNT, CDR2 YYREEE (reference sequence). The length of the CDR3 is 15 residues. The CDR3 DNA reads as TGTGCCAGCAGCCCGAACTCCGGGATCGACTATGGCTACACCTTC. This codes for CASSPNSGIDYGYTF.